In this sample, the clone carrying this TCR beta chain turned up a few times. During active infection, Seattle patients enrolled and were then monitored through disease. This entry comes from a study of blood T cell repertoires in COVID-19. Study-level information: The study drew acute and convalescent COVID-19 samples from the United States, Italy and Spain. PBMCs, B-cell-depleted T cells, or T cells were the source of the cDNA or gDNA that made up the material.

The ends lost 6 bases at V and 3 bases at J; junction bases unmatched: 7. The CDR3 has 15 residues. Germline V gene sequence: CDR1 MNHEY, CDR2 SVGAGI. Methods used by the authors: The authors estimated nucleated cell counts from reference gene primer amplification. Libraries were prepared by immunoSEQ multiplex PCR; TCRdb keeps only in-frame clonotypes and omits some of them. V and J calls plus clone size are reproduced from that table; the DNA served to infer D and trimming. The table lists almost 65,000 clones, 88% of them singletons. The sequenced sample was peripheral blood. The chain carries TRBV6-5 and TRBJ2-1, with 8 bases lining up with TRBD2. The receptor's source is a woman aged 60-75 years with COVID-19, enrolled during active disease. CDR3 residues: CASSSIAGIYNEQFF. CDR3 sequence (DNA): TGTGCCAGCAGCTCGATAGCGGGGATCTACAATGAGCAGTTCTTC.